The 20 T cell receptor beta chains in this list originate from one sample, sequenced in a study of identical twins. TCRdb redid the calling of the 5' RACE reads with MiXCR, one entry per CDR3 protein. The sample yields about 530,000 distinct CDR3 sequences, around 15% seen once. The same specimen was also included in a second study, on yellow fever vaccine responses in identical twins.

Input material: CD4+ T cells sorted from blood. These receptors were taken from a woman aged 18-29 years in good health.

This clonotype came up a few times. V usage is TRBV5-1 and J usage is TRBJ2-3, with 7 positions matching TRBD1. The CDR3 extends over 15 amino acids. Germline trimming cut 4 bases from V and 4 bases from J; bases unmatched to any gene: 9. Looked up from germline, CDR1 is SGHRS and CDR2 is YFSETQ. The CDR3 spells CASSRTGDRADTQYF. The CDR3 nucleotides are TGCGCCAGCAGCCGAACAGGGGATCGGGCAGATACGCAGTATTTT.

CDR3 in DNA: TGCGCCAGCAGCTGGGACAGGGGTGGGAGTTCACCCCTCCACTTT. Residues: CASSWDRGGSSPLHF. This chain connects TRBV5-1 to TRBJ1-6; TRBD1 matches 10 bases. Germline CDR1 SGHRS, CDR2 YFSETQ. The CDR3 sequence is 15 residues long. V lost 3 bases, J lost 9 bases, and 6 bases stayed unmatched.

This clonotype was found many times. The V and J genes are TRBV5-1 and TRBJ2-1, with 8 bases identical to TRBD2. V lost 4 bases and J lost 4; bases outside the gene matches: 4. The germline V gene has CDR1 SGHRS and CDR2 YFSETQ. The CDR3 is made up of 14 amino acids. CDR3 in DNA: TGCGCCAGCAGCATTGCGGGAGGTTACAATGAGCAGTTCTTC. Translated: CASSIAGGYNEQFF.

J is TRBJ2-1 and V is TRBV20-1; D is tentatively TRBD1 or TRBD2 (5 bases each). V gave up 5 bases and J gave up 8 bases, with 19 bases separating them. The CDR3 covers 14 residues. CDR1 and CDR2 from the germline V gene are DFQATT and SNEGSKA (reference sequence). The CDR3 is CSAPLVNRGDEQFF. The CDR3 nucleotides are TGCAGTGCTCCCCTCGTTAACCGGGGCGATGAGCAGTTCTTC.

The CDR3 protein is CASSPGTGARSPLHF. In nucleotides, the CDR3 is TGTGCCAGCAGCCCAGGGACAGGGGCTCGCTCACCCCTCCACTTT. J is TRBJ1-6 and V is TRBV7-2; the match to TRBD1 covers 10 bases. The germline V gene has CDR1 SGHTA and CDR2 FQGNSA. The CDR3 is 15 residues long. V trimming: 5 bases; J trimming: 10 bases; junction bases outside the gene matches: 8.

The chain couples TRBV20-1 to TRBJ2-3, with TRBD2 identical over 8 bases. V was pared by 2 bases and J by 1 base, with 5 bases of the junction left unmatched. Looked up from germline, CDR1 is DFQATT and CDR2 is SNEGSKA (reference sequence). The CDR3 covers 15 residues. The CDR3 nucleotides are TGCAGTGCTAGATCAGCGGGAGTTGGCACAGATACGCAGTATTTT. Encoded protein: CSARSAGVGTDTQYF.

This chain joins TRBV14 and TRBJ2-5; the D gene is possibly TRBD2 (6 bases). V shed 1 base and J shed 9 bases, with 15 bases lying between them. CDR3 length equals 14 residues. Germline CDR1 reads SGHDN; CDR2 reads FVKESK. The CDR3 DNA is TGTGCCAGCAGCCAAGCTCTCTCCCGGAGGGCCCAGTACTTC. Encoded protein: CASSQALSRRAQYF. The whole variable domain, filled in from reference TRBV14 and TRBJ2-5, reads EAGVTQFPSHSVIEKGQTVTLRCDPISGHDNLYWYRRVMGKEIKFLLHFVKESKQDESGMPNNRFLAERTGGTYSTLKVQPAELEDSGVYFCASSQALSRRAQYFGPGTRLLVL.

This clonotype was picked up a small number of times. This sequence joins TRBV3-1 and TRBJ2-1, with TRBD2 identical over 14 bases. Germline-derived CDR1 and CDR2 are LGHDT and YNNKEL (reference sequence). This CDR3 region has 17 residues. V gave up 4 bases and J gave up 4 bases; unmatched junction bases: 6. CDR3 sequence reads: CASSPGLAGGLYNEQFF. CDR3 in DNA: TGTGCCAGCAGCCCAGGACTAGCGGGAGGCCTTTACAATGAGCAGTTCTTC.

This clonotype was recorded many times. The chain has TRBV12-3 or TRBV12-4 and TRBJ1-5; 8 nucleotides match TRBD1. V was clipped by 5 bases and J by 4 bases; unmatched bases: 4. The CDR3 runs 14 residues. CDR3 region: CASSPDRVNQPQHF. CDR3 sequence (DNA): TGTGCCAGCAGTCCGGACAGGGTAAATCAGCCCCAGCATTTT.

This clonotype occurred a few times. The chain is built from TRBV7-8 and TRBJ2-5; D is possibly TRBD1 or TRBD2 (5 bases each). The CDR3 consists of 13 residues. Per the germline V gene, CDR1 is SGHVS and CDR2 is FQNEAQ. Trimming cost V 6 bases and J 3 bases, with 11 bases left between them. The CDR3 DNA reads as TGTGCCAGCAGAGAGGGGTTTAAAGAGACCCAGTACTTC. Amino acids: CASREGFKETQYF.

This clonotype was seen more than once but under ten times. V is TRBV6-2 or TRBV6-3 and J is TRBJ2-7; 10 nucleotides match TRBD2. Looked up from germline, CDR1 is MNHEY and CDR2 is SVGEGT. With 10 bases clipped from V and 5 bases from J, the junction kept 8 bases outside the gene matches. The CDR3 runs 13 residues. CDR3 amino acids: CATRTSGGDEQYF. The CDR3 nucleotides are TGTGCCACCAGGACTAGCGGAGGGGACGAGCAGTACTTC.

In nucleotides, the CDR3 is TGTGCCAGCAGCTTAGTCTTGACAGCAAAAGAGACCCAGTACTTC. It yields the protein CASSLVLTAKETQYF. The chain recombines TRBV7-8 with TRBJ2-5, with a weak D call TRBD1 (5 bases). Germline V gene data show CDR1 as SGHVS and CDR2 as FQNEAQ. The CDR3 is 15 residues long. Trimming removed 1 base from V and 3 bases from J, with 12 bases in between.

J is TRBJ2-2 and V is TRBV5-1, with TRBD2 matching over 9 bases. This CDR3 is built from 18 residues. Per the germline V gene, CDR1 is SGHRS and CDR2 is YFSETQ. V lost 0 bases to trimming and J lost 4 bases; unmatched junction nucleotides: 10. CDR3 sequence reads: CASSLEVGFSGGTGELFF. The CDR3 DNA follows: TGCGCCAGCAGCTTGGAAGTTGGGTTTAGCGGGGGCACCGGGGAGCTGTTTTTT.

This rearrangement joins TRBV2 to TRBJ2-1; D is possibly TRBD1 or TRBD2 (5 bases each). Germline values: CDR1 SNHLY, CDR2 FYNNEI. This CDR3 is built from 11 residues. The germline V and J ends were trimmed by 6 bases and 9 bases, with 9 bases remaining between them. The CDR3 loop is CASRSGTEQFF. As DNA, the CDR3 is TGTGCCAGCAGGTCGGGGACTGAGCAGTTCTTC.

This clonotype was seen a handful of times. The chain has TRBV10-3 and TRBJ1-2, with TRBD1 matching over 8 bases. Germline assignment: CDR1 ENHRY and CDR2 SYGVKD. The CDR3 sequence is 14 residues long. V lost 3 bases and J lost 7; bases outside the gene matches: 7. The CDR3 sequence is CAISDTGQGSGYTF. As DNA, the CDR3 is TGTGCCATCAGTGACACTGGACAGGGAAGTGGCTACACCTTC.

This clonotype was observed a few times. This CDR3 reads CASSSTPGGGTDTQYF. In DNA, the CDR3 is TGTGCCAGCAGCTCCACCCCGGGAGGGGGCACAGATACGCAGTATTTT. The chain recombines TRBV13 with TRBJ2-3; 8 bases are a match to TRBD2. Germline CDR1 PRHDT, CDR2 FYEKMQ (reference sequence). Germline trimming cut 4 bases from V and 1 base from J; bases unmatched to any gene: 7. This CDR3 has 16 residues.

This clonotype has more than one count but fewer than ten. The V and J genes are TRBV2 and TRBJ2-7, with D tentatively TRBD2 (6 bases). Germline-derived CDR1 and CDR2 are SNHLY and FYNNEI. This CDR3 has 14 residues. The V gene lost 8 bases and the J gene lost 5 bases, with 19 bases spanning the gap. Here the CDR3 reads CASSVGGWSHEQYV. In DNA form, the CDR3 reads TGTGCCAGCTCCGTTGGGGGGTGGAGTCACGAGCAGTACGTC.

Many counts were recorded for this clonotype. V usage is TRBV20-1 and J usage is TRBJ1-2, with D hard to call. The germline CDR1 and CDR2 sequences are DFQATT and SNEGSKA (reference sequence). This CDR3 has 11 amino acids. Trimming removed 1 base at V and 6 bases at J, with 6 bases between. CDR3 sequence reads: CSARGGNGYTF. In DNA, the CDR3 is TGCAGTGCTAGAGGGGGTAATGGCTACACCTTC.

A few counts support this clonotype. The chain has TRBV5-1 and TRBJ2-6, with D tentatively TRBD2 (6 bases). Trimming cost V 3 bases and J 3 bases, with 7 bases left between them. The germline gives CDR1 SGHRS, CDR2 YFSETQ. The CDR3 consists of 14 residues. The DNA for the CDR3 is TGCGCCAGCAGCTCGGGGGATGGGGCCAACGTCCTGACTTTC. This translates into CASSSGDGANVLTF.

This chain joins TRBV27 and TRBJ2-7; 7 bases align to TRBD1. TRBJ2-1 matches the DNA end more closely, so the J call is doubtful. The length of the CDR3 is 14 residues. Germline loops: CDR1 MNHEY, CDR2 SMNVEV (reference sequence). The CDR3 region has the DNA TGTGCCAGCAGGTTAGCCGGGTCCAGGGGGGAGCAGTTCTTC. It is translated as CASRLAGSRGEQFF.